This T cell receptor beta chain emerged from a study of neoadjuvant anti-PD-1 for oral cavity cancer. Overall study: Patients mostly received three to four biweekly nivolumab doses at 3 mg/kg before surgery. Non-progressing patients received a fourth nivolumab dose near day 43, then surgery on days 50-56.

The time point is: after neoadjuvant nivolumab, at surgical resection. Profiling relied on immunoSEQ multiplex PCR, and the TCRdb table lists in-frame clones only, not all of them. The table includes approximately 37,000 clones, more than 35% detected once. This clone was counted at least ten times. The sequence was collected from a person between 40 and 85 years old with oral cavity squamous cell carcinoma. The sequencing here drew on tumor tissue, taken after nivolumab (anti-PD-1) treatment.

For the CDR3, the DNA is TGTGCCAGCAGTTTACGAAGCGGATTAAAAAACATTCAGTACTTC. Translating it yields CASSLRSGLKNIQYF. This chain joins TRBV28 and TRBJ2-4, with D possibly TRBD2 on 5 matching bases. The CDR3 runs 15 residues. Germline V gene sequence: CDR1 MDHEN, CDR2 SYDVKM. V was shortened by 2 bases and J by 4 bases, with 12 bases between the two germline ends.